These 9 T cell receptor beta chains came from one sample sequenced in a study of siplizumab effects on memory and regulatory T cells. Repertoires were generated with immunoSEQ multiplex PCR, while TCRdb's copy carries only in-frame clones and drops some. The sample has 95,000 to 130,000 clones; about 94% are singletons. The sequenced sample was non-Treg CD4+ T cells sorted from blood. Source of these receptors: a human donor in good health.

V gene TRBV11-2 combines with J gene TRBJ1-2; tentatively, D is TRBD1 (6 bases). The length of the CDR3 is 15 residues. The germline V gene has CDR1 SGHAT and CDR2 FQNNGV. V was pared by 4 bases and J by 4 bases, with 16 bases between. DNA of the CDR3: TGTGCCAGCAGCTCACAGGGCCAACCCACCTATGGCTACACCTTC. Protein sequence: CASSSQGQPTYGYTF.

The chain links TRBV4-1 to TRBJ2-1; perhaps TRBD2 as D (6 bases). The CDR3 has 17 residues. V shed 1 base and J shed 7 bases, with 20 bases lying between them. Germline values: CDR1 MGHRA, CDR2 YSYEKL. The CDR3 region has the DNA TGCGCCAGCAGCCAAGCCCTTACGGGAGTGCTGTCAAATGAGCAGTTCTTC. Its protein product is CASSQALTGVLSNEQFF.

This clone showed up just a few times. The chain is built from TRBV9 and TRBJ2-6; 8 nucleotides line up with TRBD1. The trim removed 4 bases at V and 0 bases at J, leaving 6 bases unmatched. This CDR3 is 17 amino acids long. Germline V CDR1 and CDR2: SGDLS, YYNGEE. The CDR3 DNA follows: TGTGCCAGCAGCATGACAGGGGTCGGCTCTGGGGCCAACGTCCTGACTTTC. Protein product: CASSMTGVGSGANVLTF.

In DNA, the CDR3 is TGTGCCAGCAGTTCCTACGGGCCCCCCAATTCACCCCTCCACTTT. Protein product: CASSSYGPPNSPLHF. This chain connects TRBV6-5 to TRBJ1-6; D gene ambiguous. The CDR3 length is 15 residues. Germline V gene data show CDR1 as MNHEY and CDR2 as SVGAGI. Trimming cost V 4 bases and J 7 bases, with 14 bases left between them.

The chain carries TRBV7-9 and TRBJ2-4; 7 bases align to TRBD1. The CDR3 covers 13 residues. With 3 bases clipped from V and 7 bases from J, the junction kept 3 bases outside the gene matches. Germline assignment: CDR1 SEHNR and CDR2 FQNEAQ (reference sequence). The CDR3 DNA sequence: TGTGCCAGCAGCTTCCCCAGGGGGAACATTCAGTACTTC. Its protein is CASSFPRGNIQYF. The variable domain in full, with the rest retrieved from reference TRBV7-9 and TRBJ2-4, is DTGVSQNPRHKITKRGQNVTFRCDPISEHNRLYWYRQTLGQGPEFLTYFQNEAQLEKSRLLSDRFSAERPKGSFSTLEIQRTEQGDSAMYLCASSFPRGNIQYFGAGTRLSVL.

The V and J genes are TRBV10-3 and TRBJ1-5; 9 bases agree with TRBD1. CDR1 ENHRY and CDR2 SYGVKD come from the germline V gene. The V segment lost 1 base and the J segment 6 bases; nucleotides outside the gene matches: 4. The CDR3 is 15 residues long. The CDR3 sequence: CAISEYRGPGQPQHF. The CDR3 bases are TGTGCCATCAGTGAGTACAGGGGGCCCGGTCAGCCCCAGCATTTT.

The chain employs TRBV30 and TRBJ2-5; perhaps TRBD2 as D (6 bases). The CDR3 runs to 10 residues. V was shortened by 8 bases and J by 4 bases, with 8 bases between the two germline ends. Germline CDR1 is GTSNPN and CDR2 is SVGIG (reference sequence). CDR3 in DNA: TGTGCCGGAGCGGGAGAGACCCAGTACTTC. The encoded protein is CAGAGETQYF.

This chain joins TRBV7-9 and TRBJ1-2; D call uncertain. This CDR3 has 13 residues. Germline-derived CDR1 and CDR2 are SEHNR and FQNEAQ (reference sequence). The V gene lost 1 base and the J gene lost 3 bases, with 6 bases spanning the gap. The CDR3 spells CASSLDGDYGYTF. Written as DNA, the CDR3 is TGTGCCAGCAGCTTAGACGGGGACTATGGCTACACCTTC. The full variable domain, in which reference TRBV7-9 and TRBJ1-2 provide the parts outside the CDR3, is DTGVSQNPRHKITKRGQNVTFRCDPISEHNRLYWYRQTLGQGPEFLTYFQNEAQLEKSRLLSDRFSAERPKGSFSTLEIQRTEQGDSAMYLCASSLDGDYGYTFGSGTRLTVV.

This clone has only one observation. The chain joins TRBV19 to TRBJ2-5; TRBD1 aligns across 8 bases. Germline-derived CDR1 and CDR2 are LNHDA and SQIVND (reference sequence). V gave up 9 bases and J gave up 1 base; unmatched junction bases: 7. This CDR3 region has 14 residues. The CDR3 sequence: CASTSTGGQETQYF. The CDR3 nucleotides are TGTGCCAGCACCTCCACAGGGGGCCAAGAGACCCAGTACTTC.